Listed below are T cell receptor beta chains from one sample, sequenced in a study of T-cell reconstitution after alpha-beta-depleted transplantation in children. TCRdb re-analysed the PCR reads in MiXCR, keeping a single row per CDR3 protein. The table includes more than 200,000 distinct CDR3 sequences, about 8.8% detected once. The starting material was PBMCs from the stem cell graft donor, obtained from the stem cell graft. These receptors all come from a human donor who donated a stem cell graft to a child with SCID. The CDR3 runs from the conserved cysteine through the conserved F or W. D genes are given only for firm matches. Only some rows state a clone size, as once, few, many or a class for expanded clones.

d_gene | j_gene | v_gene | abundance | CDR3aa | CDR3nt
. | TRBJ2-7 | TRBV7-2 | many | CASSVTDHPFYEQYF | TGTGCCAGCAGCGTGACTGATCACCCATTCTACGAGCAGTACTTC
. | TRBJ1-5 | TRBV4-3 | many | CASSQEIASSNQPQHF | TGCGCCAGCAGCCAAGAGATCGCCAGCTCCAATCAGCCCCAGCATTTT
. | TRBJ1-5 | TRBV7-2 | . | CASSLAPASKQPQHF | TGTGCCAGCAGCTTAGCTCCAGCCTCTAAGCAGCCCCAGCATTTT
TRBD2 | TRBJ2-7 | TRBV24-1 | many | CATSDLQPSGGPPYEQYF | TGTGCCACCAGTGATTTGCAACCAAGCGGGGGGCCCCCCTACGAGCAGTACTTC
. | TRBJ2-2 | TRBV9 | many | CASSPLGTTNTGELFF | TGTGCCAGCAGCCCCCTTGGGACGACGAACACCGGGGAGCTGTTTTTT
. | TRBJ2-1 | TRBV20-1 | many | CSANGHEQFF | TGCAGTGCTAATGGGCATGAGCAGTTCTTC
TRBD1 | TRBJ1-2 | TRBV6-2/TRBV6-3 | . | CASRDRSPYGYTF | TGTGCCAGCCGGGACAGGAGCCCCTATGGCTACACCTTC
. | TRBJ2-2 | TRBV27 | many | CASRRANTGELFF | TGTGCCAGCAGGAGAGCGAACACCGGGGAGCTGTTTTTT
. | TRBJ1-1 | TRBV7-2 | many | CASSLVGGNVAFF | TGTGCCAGCAGCTTAGTAGGCGGGAATGTGGCTTTCTTT
. | TRBJ2-3 | TRBV12-3/TRBV12-4 | few | CASWEPLQQESQYF | TGTGCCAGCTGGGAGCCACTGCAACAGGAATCGCAGTATTTT
. | TRBJ1-4 | TRBV15 | many | CATSRGPHNEKLFF | TGTGCCACCAGCAGAGGGCCACATAATGAAAAACTGTTTTTT
TRBD1 | TRBJ2-1 | TRBV6-5 | many | CASSYGTENGEQFF | TGTGCCAGCAGTTACGGGACAGAGAATGGTGAGCAGTTCTTC
. | TRBJ1-1 | TRBV7-6 | many | CASSPSAGTLLEAFF | TGTGCCAGCAGCCCCTCAGCCGGGACGTTGCTAGAAGCTTTCTTT
. | TRBJ2-7 | TRBV5-1 | many | CASSLDVLGEQYF | TGCGCCAGCAGCTTGGATGTCTTGGGCGAGCAGTACTTC
. | TRBJ1-2 | TRBV28 | many | CASNHLGGGSRGYTF | TGTGCCAGCAACCACCTCGGGGGAGGGAGTCGTGGCTACACCTTC
. | TRBJ1-1 | TRBV29-1 | many | CSLRQTMNTEAFF | TGCAGCCTAAGACAGACGATGAACACTGAAGCTTTCTTT
. | TRBJ1-2 | TRBV15 | many | CATSRDWGGAGYTF | TGTGCCACCAGCAGAGATTGGGGGGGCGCCGGCTACACCTTC
TRBD2 | TRBJ2-3 | TRBV29-1 | many | CSAPRGGVTDTQYF | TGCAGCGCCCCGCGCGGGGGAGTCACAGATACGCAGTATTTT
. | TRBJ2-7 | TRBV12-3/TRBV12-4 | many | CASSLYAGQGAYEQYF | TGTGCCAGCAGTTTATATGCCGGGCAGGGCGCCTACGAGCAGTACTTC
TRBD2 | TRBJ2-5 | TRBV4-1 | few | CASSQEGLAGQETQYF | TGCGCCAGCAGCCAAGAGGGACTAGCGGGGCAAGAGACCCAGTACTTC
. | TRBJ2-4 | TRBV15 | many | CATSRDPSPENIQYF | TGTGCCACCAGCAGAGACCCCTCCCCAGAAAACATTCAGTACTTC
. | TRBJ1-2 | TRBV12-3/TRBV12-4 | many | CASSFARDLGTF | TGTGCCAGCAGTTTCGCCAGGGATCTCGGCACCTTC
. | TRBJ1-1 | TRBV28 | many | CASSLGLGGRRAEAFF | TGTGCCAGCAGTTTAGGTCTTGGGGGGAGAAGGGCTGAAGCTTTCTTT
. | TRBJ1-5 | TRBV5-1 | many | CASSLDGRVKPQHF | TGCGCCAGCAGCTTGGACGGGCGAGTGAAGCCCCAGCATTTT
. | TRBJ1-4 | TRBV6-1 | many | CASRSQGLTNEKLFF | TGTGCCAGCAGATCACAGGGACTAACTAATGAAAAACTGTTTTTT
TRBD1 | TRBJ2-6 | TRBV5-1 | many | CASSEGTGAFSGANVLTF | TGCGCCAGCAGCGAAGGGACAGGGGCGTTCTCTGGGGCCAACGTCCTGACTTTC
. | TRBJ1-2 | TRBV25-1 | many | CASSAYYYGYTF | TGTGCCAGCAGTGCCTATTACTATGGCTACACCTTC
TRBD1 | TRBJ2-2 | TRBV15 | many | CATSSEGAANTGELFF | TGTGCCACCAGCAGTGAGGGGGCAGCAAACACCGGGGAGCTGTTTTTT
. | TRBJ2-2 | TRBV21-1 | many | CASVPPGGRDTGELFF | TGTGCCAGCGTCCCTCCTGGGGGGCGCGACACCGGGGAGCTGTTTTTT
TRBD1 | TRBJ2-1 | TRBV7-2 | many | CASSPPRDRYNEQFF | TGTGCCAGCAGCCCCCCCCGGGACAGGTACAATGAGCAGTTCTTC